The TCR gamma chain described here comes from a study of Vδ1+ human thymocytes. This CDR3 contains 14 residues. The germline V gene encodes CDR1 EGSNGY and CDR2 YDSYNSKV. With V trimmed by 0 bases and J by 4 bases, 6 bases remained unmatched. On this clone: No antigen is known for it. Distinct nucleotide sequences in the sample also encode this CDR3.

The template was reverse-transcribed extracted RNA. Pooled V-gene forward primers with one constant-region reverse primer generated the CDR3 amplicons by multiplex PCR. TCRdb reanalysed the multiplex PCR reads via CATT. Of approximately 20,000 gamma-chain clones detected, roughly an eighth appear once; the ten largest clones hold 1.5% to 2%. The study, taken as a whole, reports: In the thymus, TRG and TRD repertoires looked highly polyclonal with Gaussian CDR3 lengths.

The rearrangement uses TRGV2 and TRGJ1 or TRGJ2. Sequenced input: Vdelta1+ gamma-delta thymocytes from the thymus. Subset in this sample: FACS-sorted CD3+ TCRalphabeta- TCRVdelta1+ TCRVdelta2- thymocytes. This TCR was sampled from a child less than two years old who had congenital heart surgery. In nucleotides, the CDR3 is TGTGCCACCTGGGACGGGCGTGGATATTATAAGAAACTCTTT. It translates to CATWDGRGYYKKLF.